This TCR beta chain was retrieved from a study of cytomegalovirus exposure and HLA in healthy donors. The CDR3 extends over 15 amino acids. V was clipped by 7 bases and J by 3 bases, with 18 bases between them. The germline V gene encodes CDR1 MNHEY and CDR2 SVGAGI. This clone was picked up a small number of times. Its specificity is unknown. General study results and limits: At a 0.05 false discovery rate, a later analysis found 16,951 TCR beta sequences to be associated with HLA alleles.

13 Jbeta primers and 60 Vbeta primers were used for the PCR. This table comes from immunoSEQ multiplex PCR, and its TCRdb copy is limited to in-frame clones, with some not included. The sample records roughly 190,000 clones, 81% being singletons. The chain couples TRBV6-5 to TRBJ1-1; possibly TRBD1 for D (6 bases). Sample: PBMCs. This TCR derives from a man over 45 in good health and CMV-seronegative. The CDR3 protein is CASNALSGVDTEAFF. CDR3 DNA: TGTGCCAGCAACGCCCTCTCAGGGGTGGACACTGAAGCTTTCTTT.